A selection of T cell receptor beta chains follows, all from one sample in a study of T cell repertoires in cytomegalovirus infection. MiXCR, run by TCRdb on the reads, gives a single entry per CDR3 protein. The sample has 40,000 to 55,000 distinct CDR3 sequences, 15% to 25% seen once. No cognate antigen is known for these TCRs. The material sequenced was CD8+ T cells from cultured PBMCs, taken from culture after CMV antigen stimulation. These receptors came from a human donor in good health (CMV status not recorded). Some clones in this sample may be carry-over from other donors' samples. The CDR3 runs from the conserved cysteine through the conserved F or W. Fields, in order: V gene, clone size, D gene, J gene, CDR3 protein, CDR3 DNA. The D gene is left open where the match is weak. Where a row states a size, it is once, few, many or the class of an expanded clone; other rows omit it.

TRBV12-3/TRBV12-4	-	-	TRBJ2-3	CASIPSGDIRDTQYF	TGTGCCAGCATCCCCTCGGGGGACATAAGAGATACGCAGTATTTT
TRBV7-6	few	TRBD2	TRBJ2-7	CASASGYYEQYF	TGTGCCAGTGCTAGCGGGTACTACGAGCAGTACTTC
TRBV7-3	-	TRBD2	TRBJ2-2	CASSSGGAWRENTGELFF	TGTGCCAGCAGCTCCGGGGGGGCTTGGCGGGAGAACACCGGGGAGCTGTTTTTT
TRBV6-2/TRBV6-3	many	-	TRBJ1-2	CASRTGYGYTF	TGTGCCAGCCGGACGGGGTATGGCTACACCTTC
TRBV7-6	-	-	TRBJ1-1	CASSVNPRDPGAFF	TGTGCCAGCAGCGTAAACCCCAGGGATCCGGGGGCTTTCTTT
TRBV6-2/TRBV6-3	few	TRBD1	TRBJ2-1	CASSYSSGTGGGNEQFF	TGTGCCAGCAGTTACAGCTCCGGGACAGGGGGGGGGAATGAGCAGTTCTTC
TRBV7-2	few	-	TRBJ2-7	CASSFTGYEQYF	TGTGCCAGCAGCTTCACTGGCTACGAGCAGTACTTC
TRBV19	-	TRBD1	TRBJ2-1	CASSKRPQGPSYNEQFF	TGTGCCAGTAGTAAACGACCACAGGGGCCCTCCTACAATGAGCAGTTCTTC
TRBV11-2	-	-	TRBJ2-7	CASSLDGALAHEQYF	TGTGCCAGCAGCTTAGACGGCGCCCTGGCCCACGAGCAGTACTTC
TRBV7-2	few	-	TRBJ2-7	CASSIVGYEQYF	TGTGCCAGCAGCATAGTGGGCTACGAGCAGTACTTC
TRBV12-3/TRBV12-4	few	-	TRBJ2-7	CASSMGPNYEQYF	TGTGCCAGCAGCATGGGCCCCAACTACGAGCAGTACTTC
TRBV19	-	TRBD2	TRBJ2-7	CASSIGTSAYYEQYF	TGTGCCAGTAGTATCGGGACTAGCGCCTACTACGAGCAGTACTTC
TRBV27	many	-	TRBJ1-2	CASSLSGSGYTF	TGTGCCAGCAGTTTGTCGGGGTCTGGCTACACCTTC
TRBV12-3/TRBV12-4	-	-	TRBJ2-6	CASQGGPSGANVLTF	TGTGCCAGCCAGGGTGGCCCCTCTGGGGCCAACGTCCTGACTTTC
TRBV10-3	few	-	TRBJ1-1	CAISEPDKKNTEAFF	TGTGCCATCAGTGAGCCCGATAAAAAGAACACTGAAGCTTTCTTT
TRBV7-2	-	-	TRBJ1-1	CASSLVFGGDTEAFF	TGTGCCAGCAGCTTAGTTTTCGGGGGAGACACTGAAGCTTTCTTT
TRBV6-4	-	TRBD2	TRBJ2-2	CASSVAGTGELFF	TGTGCCAGCAGCGTAGCGGGTACCGGGGAGCTGTTTTTT
TRBV4-3	-	-	TRBJ2-2	CASSPRVGVTGELFF	TGCGCCAGCAGCCCGCGGGTAGGGGTCACCGGGGAGCTGTTTTTT
TRBV7-9	-	TRBD2	TRBJ2-5	CASSSIIRLAGEQETQYF	TGTGCCAGCAGCTCCATCATTAGACTAGCGGGGGAACAAGAGACCCAGTACTTC
TRBV12-3/TRBV12-4	many	-	TRBJ1-5	CASSQRSNQPQHF	TGTGCCAGCAGTCAACGGAGCAATCAGCCCCAGCATTTT
TRBV12-3/TRBV12-4	few	-	TRBJ2-1	CASNRASAYNEQFF	TGTGCCAGCAATAGGGCTAGCGCCTACAATGAGCAGTTCTTC
TRBV6-5	many	-	TRBJ2-1	CASSYGGSHEQFF	TGTGCCAGCAGTTATGGGGGGAGCCATGAGCAGTTCTTC
TRBV7-9	many	-	TRBJ1-1	CASSLEREAFF	TGTGCCAGCAGCTTAGAACGGGAAGCTTTCTTT
TRBV6-1	few	-	TRBJ1-3	CASSPRGWDTIYF	TGTGCCAGCAGCCCAAGGGGGTGGGACACCATATATTTT
TRBV7-9	many	-	TRBJ1-3	CASSSTGTTSPFSGNTIYF	TGTGCCAGCAGCTCAACCGGGACAACCTCTCCTTTCTCTGGAAACACCATATATTTT
TRBV29-1	many	-	TRBJ2-2	CSVEGPGVAGELFF	TGCAGCGTTGAAGGTCCTGGGGTGGCCGGGGAGCTGTTTTTT
TRBV7-2	few	-	TRBJ1-2	CASSLPRSGGDPGYTF	TGTGCCAGCAGCTTACCTCGATCCGGGGGCGACCCTGGCTACACCTTC
TRBV7-2	-	-	TRBJ2-7	CASRPRANSYEQYF	TGTGCCAGCAGACCCCGGGCAAACTCCTACGAGCAGTACTTC
TRBV6-2/TRBV6-3	-	-	TRBJ2-2	CASSPASGELFF	TGTGCCAGCAGTCCAGCGAGCGGGGAGCTGTTTTTT
TRBV7-9	few	-	TRBJ1-2	CASSLGSLHYGYTF	TGTGCCAGCAGCTTAGGGAGCCTCCACTATGGCTACACCTTC
TRBV7-2	few	-	TRBJ2-7	CASSLAPFYEQYF	TGTGCCAGCAGCTTAGCTCCCTTCTACGAGCAGTACTTC
TRBV2	-	-	TRBJ1-3	CASSRPGNTIYF	TGTGCCAGCAGCCGACCCGGAAACACCATATATTTT
TRBV7-9	-	-	TRBJ2-2	CASSRDTGELFF	TGTGCCAGCTCGAGGGATACCGGGGAGCTGTTTTTT
TRBV30	-	-	TRBJ1-2	CAWSVAPGYGYTF	TGTGCCTGGAGTGTAGCGCCAGGCTATGGCTACACCTTC
TRBV5-6	few	TRBD2	TRBJ2-7	CASSLVRREAYEQYF	TGTGCCAGCAGCTTGGTGCGGCGGGAGGCCTACGAGCAGTACTTC
TRBV7-2	few	-	TRBJ1-2	CASSLGGHGYTF	TGTGCCAGCAGCTTAGGAGGACATGGCTACACCTTC
TRBV29-1	-	TRBD1	TRBJ2-7	CSVDVQGREQYF	TGCAGCGTTGATGTACAGGGGCGGGAGCAGTACTTC
TRBV6-2/TRBV6-3	few	-	TRBJ2-1	CASSYSPGSSSYNEQFF	TGTGCCAGCAGTTACTCCCCTGGCTCGAGCTCCTACAATGAGCAGTTCTTC
TRBV4-2	few	TRBD2	TRBJ2-3	CASSLGRGALDTQYF	TGTGCCAGCAGCCTCGGGCGGGGGGCCCTAGATACGCAGTATTTT
TRBV7-2	-	TRBD2	TRBJ2-1	CASSLGASGANEQFF	TGTGCCAGCAGCTTAGGGGCTAGCGGAGCCAATGAGCAGTTCTTC
TRBV6-5	few	TRBD2	TRBJ2-7	CASSRSWSSGIYYEQYF	TGTGCCAGCAGTCGATCATGGTCCAGCGGGATCTACTACGAGCAGTACTTC
TRBV7-6	-	-	TRBJ2-7	CASSLGADEQYF	TGTGCCAGCAGCTTGGGGGCCGACGAGCAGTACTTC
TRBV14	many	-	TRBJ1-6	CASSQLGMRNSPLHF	TGTGCCAGCAGCCAGTTGGGTATGCGCAATTCACCCCTCCACTTT
TRBV12-3/TRBV12-4	-	-	TRBJ2-5	CASSWESKETQYF	TGTGCCAGCAGTTGGGAGTCAAAAGAGACCCAGTACTTC
TRBV7-2	-	-	TRBJ2-7	CASSPGLSYEQYF	TGTGCCAGCAGCCCCGGGCTGTCCTACGAGCAGTACTTC
TRBV7-9	-	-	TRBJ2-7	CASSLVALPVNQQYF	TGTGCCAGCAGCTTAGTGGCTCTCCCGGTTAACCAGCAGTACTTC
TRBV9	few	TRBD2	TRBJ2-1	CASSPGASGGTYNEQFF	TGTGCCAGCAGCCCGGGGGCTAGCGGGGGGACTTACAATGAGCAGTTCTTC
TRBV6-5	-	-	TRBJ1-1	CASTSGAEAFF	TGTGCCAGCACGAGTGGGGCTGAAGCTTTCTTT
TRBV7-8	few	-	TRBJ2-7	CASSLDTGILRREQYF	TGTGCCAGCAGCCTGGATACCGGGATCCTTAGACGGGAGCAGTACTTC
TRBV7-8	few	-	TRBJ2-5	CASSRPGMQETQYF	TGTGCCAGCAGCCGACCAGGGATGCAAGAGACCCAGTACTTC
TRBV12-3/TRBV12-4	-	TRBD1	TRBJ2-7	CASSLGGQIYEQYF	TGTGCCAGCAGTTTAGGGGGACAGATCTACGAGCAGTACTTC
TRBV7-6	-	TRBD2	TRBJ2-3	CASSLLAGVRPDTQYF	TGTGCCAGCAGCTTGCTAGCGGGGGTTCGCCCAGATACGCAGTATTTT
TRBV5-1	-	-	TRBJ2-1	CASSLAWERNEQFF	TGCGCCAGCAGCTTGGCGTGGGAGCGCAATGAGCAGTTCTTC
TRBV7-9	few	-	TRBJ1-2	CAAEGDTDNYGYTF	TGTGCCGCTGAGGGGGACACCGATAACTATGGCTACACCTTC
TRBV6-2/TRBV6-3	-	-	TRBJ1-2	CASSRLRLELVYGYTF	TGTGCCAGCAGCCGATTAAGGCTCGAATTGGTCTATGGCTACACCTTC
TRBV7-4	-	-	TRBJ1-2	CASSPGVGDERGYTF	TGTGCCAGCAGCCCAGGGGTAGGGGATGAAAGAGGCTACACCTTC
TRBV9	-	TRBD1	TRBJ2-7	CASSPRTGAYEQYF	TGTGCCAGCAGCCCCCGGACAGGGGCCTACGAGCAGTACTTC